This T cell receptor (beta chain) was retrieved from a study of T cells after yellow fever vaccination. Synthesis of TCR cDNA relied on 5'RACE template switching, which attached a universal primer site and UMIs. TCRdb reprocessed the 5' RACE reads via MiXCR and lists one record per CDR3 protein. The data show around 100,000 distinct CDR3 sequences, roughly 5.8% seen once. This clonotype was seen ten or more times. Its matching antigen is unknown. Study conclusions and caveats: Re-detected after boosting: most primary clones, approximately 97% of CD4 and 80% to 90% of CD8. A faster peak, day 5 versus 15, was reached by the weaker secondary response. A small proportion of clonotypes was detected in both the CD4 and CD8 compartments.

The V end was cut by 8 bases, the J end by 1 base, with 13 bases between. The CDR3 consists of 14 residues. Germline values: CDR1 SGHTA, CDR2 FQGNSA. This sequence joins TRBV7-2 and TRBJ2-3, with D uncertain. This clonotype was sampled from a man between 18 and 29 years old who received the YFV17D yellow fever vaccine. Sequences were derived from CD8+ T cells sorted from PBMCs, sampled 10 days after the yellow fever booster vaccination. CDR3 sequence (DNA): TGTGCCAGCTGTGAGGAAACCCGCACAGATACGCAGTATTTT. Encoded protein: CASCEETRTDTQYF.